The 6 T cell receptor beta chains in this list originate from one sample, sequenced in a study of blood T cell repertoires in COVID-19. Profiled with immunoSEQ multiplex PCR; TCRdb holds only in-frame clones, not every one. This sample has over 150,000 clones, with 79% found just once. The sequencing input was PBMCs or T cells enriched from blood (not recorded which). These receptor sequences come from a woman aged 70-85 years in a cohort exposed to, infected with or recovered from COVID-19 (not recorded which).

CDR3 residues: CASSPDPGLNTEAFF. CDR3 in DNA: TGCGCCAGCAGCCCGGACCCAGGGTTGAACACTGAAGCTTTCTTT. The chain employs TRBV5-1 and TRBJ1-1, with D possibly TRBD1 on 5 matching bases. The germline CDR1 and CDR2 sequences are SGHRS and YFSETQ. The CDR3 loop spans 15 amino acids. V lost 4 bases and J 0 bases, leaving 13 bases between the germline ends.

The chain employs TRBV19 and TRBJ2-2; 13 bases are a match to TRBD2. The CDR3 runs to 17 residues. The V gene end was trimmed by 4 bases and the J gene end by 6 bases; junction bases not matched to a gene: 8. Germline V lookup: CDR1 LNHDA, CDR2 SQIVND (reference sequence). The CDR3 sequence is CASSKLAGGFRAGELFF. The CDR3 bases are TGTGCCAGTAGTAAACTAGCGGGAGGGTTTCGGGCCGGGGAGCTGTTTTTT. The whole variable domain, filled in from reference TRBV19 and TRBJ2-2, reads DGGITQSPKYLFRKEGQNVTLSCEQNLNHDAMYWYRQDPGQGLRLIYYSQIVNDFQKGDIAEGYSVSREKKESFPLTVTSAQKNPTAFYLCASSKLAGGFRAGELFFGEGSRLTVL.

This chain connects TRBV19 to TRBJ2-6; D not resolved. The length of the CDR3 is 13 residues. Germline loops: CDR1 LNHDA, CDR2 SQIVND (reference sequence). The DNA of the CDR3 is TGTGCAACCAGGTTCTCTGGGGCCAACGTCCTGACTTTC. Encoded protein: CATRFSGANVLTF.

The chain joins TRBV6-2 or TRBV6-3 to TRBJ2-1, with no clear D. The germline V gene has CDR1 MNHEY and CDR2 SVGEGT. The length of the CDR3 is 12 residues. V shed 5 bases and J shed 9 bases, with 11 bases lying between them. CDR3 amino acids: CASSTPGIEQFF. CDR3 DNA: TGTGCCAGCAGTACCCCAGGAATTGAGCAGTTCTTC.

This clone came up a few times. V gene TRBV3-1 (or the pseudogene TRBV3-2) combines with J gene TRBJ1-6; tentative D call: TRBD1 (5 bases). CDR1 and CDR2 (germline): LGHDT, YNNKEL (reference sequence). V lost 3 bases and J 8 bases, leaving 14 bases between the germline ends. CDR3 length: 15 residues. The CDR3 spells CASSHGRVDYSPLHF. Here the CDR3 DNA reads TGTGCCAGCAGCCATGGCAGGGTGGATTATTCACCCCTCCACTTT.

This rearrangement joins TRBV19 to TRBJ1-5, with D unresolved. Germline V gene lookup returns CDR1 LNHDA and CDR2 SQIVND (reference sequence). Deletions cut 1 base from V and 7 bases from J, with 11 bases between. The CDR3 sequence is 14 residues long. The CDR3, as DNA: TGTGCCAGTAGTATAGGGCCCTTGGGCCAGCCCCAGCATTTT. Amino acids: CASSIGPLGQPQHF.